The source of this TCR beta chain is a study of T cells in Graves' hyperthyroidism and ophthalmopathy. Study-level information: Any treatment followed the collection of peripheral blood at initial diagnosis. Notes on the study in general: A model of 13 V-J pairs discriminated ophthalmopathy from stable hyperthyroidism.

Thyroid ultrasound and orbital computed tomography, with clinical symptoms and serum thyroxine and TRAb, informed diagnoses. Out of more than 8 ml of fresh peripheral blood came the PBMCs. Comments on this clonotype: The target antigen is unknown. The junction departs from the called germline gene at one end, perhaps through a read error.

Amplification of TCR beta CDR3 regions was performed using RNA transcripts as template. Carried out on the TCR CDR3, a first-round RT-PCR used the HTBI primer set. TCRdb re-called the multiplex PCR reads through MiXCR, storing one row per CDR3 protein. The data show some 800,000 distinct CDR3 sequences, 35% to 45% seen once. CDR1 and CDR2 (germline): SNHLY, FYNNEI. The CDR3 extends over 17 amino acids. The gene calls are TRBV2 and TRBJ1-1, with TRBD1 matching over 9 bases. This clonotype was sampled from a man aged 18 to 29 with Graves' hyperthyroidism. Material: blood. CDR3 loop: CASSQVWDRAMNTEAFF. In nucleotides, the CDR3 is TGCGCCAGCAGCCAAGTATGGGACAGGGCAATGAACACTGAAGCTTTCTTT.